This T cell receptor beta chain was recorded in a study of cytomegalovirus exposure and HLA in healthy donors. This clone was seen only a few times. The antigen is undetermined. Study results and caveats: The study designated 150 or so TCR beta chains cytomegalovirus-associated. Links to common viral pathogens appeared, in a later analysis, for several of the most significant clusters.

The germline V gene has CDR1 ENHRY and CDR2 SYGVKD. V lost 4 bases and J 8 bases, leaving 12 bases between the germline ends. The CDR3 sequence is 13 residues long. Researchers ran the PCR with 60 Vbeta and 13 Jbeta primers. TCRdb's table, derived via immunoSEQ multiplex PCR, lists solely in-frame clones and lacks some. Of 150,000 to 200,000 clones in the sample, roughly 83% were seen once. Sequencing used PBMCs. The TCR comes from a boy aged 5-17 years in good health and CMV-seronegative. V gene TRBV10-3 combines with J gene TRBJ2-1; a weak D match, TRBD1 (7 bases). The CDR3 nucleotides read TGTGCCATCAGTGCGGGACAGCGGGATGAGCAGTTCTTC. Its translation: CAISAGQRDEQFF.